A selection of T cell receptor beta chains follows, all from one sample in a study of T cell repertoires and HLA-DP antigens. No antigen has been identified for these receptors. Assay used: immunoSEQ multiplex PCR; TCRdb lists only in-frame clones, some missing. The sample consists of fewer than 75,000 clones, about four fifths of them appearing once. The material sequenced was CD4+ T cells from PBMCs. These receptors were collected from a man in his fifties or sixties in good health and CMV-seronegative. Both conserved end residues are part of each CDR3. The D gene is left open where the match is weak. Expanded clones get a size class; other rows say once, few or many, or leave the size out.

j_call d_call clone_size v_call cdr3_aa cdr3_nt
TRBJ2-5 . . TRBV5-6 CASSPLTQETQYF TGTGCCAGCAGCCCTCTCACGCAAGAGACCCAGTACTTC
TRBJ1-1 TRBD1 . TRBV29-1 CSVEAGTGNTEAFF TGCAGCGTTGAGGCGGGGACAGGGAACACTGAAGCTTTCTTT
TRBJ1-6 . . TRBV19 CASSQGNNSPLHF TGTGCCAGTAGCCAGGGGAATAATTCACCCCTCCACTTT
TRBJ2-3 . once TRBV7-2 CASSDYTKPTQYF TGTGCCAGCAGCGACTATACTAAACCCACGCAGTATTTT
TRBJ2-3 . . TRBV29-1 CSVVEGADTQYF TGCAGCGTTGTTGAGGGAGCGGATACGCAGTATTTT
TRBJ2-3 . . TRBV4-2 CASSQSAAALTDTQYF TGTGCCAGCAGCCAGTCGGCGGCAGCCTTGACAGATACGCAGTATTTT
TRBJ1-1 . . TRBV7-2 CASSLAGEAEAFF TGTGCCAGCAGCTTGGCCGGAGAGGCTGAAGCTTTCTTT
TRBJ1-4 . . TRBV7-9 CASSIFPTNEKLFF TGTGCCAGCAGTATATTTCCAACTAATGAAAAACTGTTTTTT
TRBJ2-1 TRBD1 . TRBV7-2 CASRWDRNYNEQFF TGTGCCAGCAGGTGGGACAGAAACTACAATGAGCAGTTCTTC
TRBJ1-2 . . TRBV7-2 CASSPWGEPNYGYTF TGTGCCAGCAGCCCATGGGGGGAACCTAACTATGGCTACACCTTC
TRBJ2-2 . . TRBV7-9 CASSSGLFNTGELFF TGTGCCAGCAGCTCGGGACTGTTTAACACCGGGGAGCTGTTTTTT
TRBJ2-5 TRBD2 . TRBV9 CASSVDGGSGETQYF TGTGCCAGCAGCGTAGATGGCGGGAGTGGAGAGACCCAGTACTTC
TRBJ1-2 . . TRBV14 CASSHDRRLYGYGYTF TGTGCCAGCAGCCATGACAGGCGGCTCTATGGTTATGGCTACACCTTC
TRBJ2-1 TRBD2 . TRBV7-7 CASSLDLVRGGYEQFF TGTGCCAGCAGCTTAGATCTCGTTCGGGGGGGGTATGAGCAGTTCTTC
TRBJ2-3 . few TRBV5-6 CASSTNHGQVTDTQYF TGTGCCAGCAGCACCAATCATGGTCAAGTCACAGATACGCAGTATTTT
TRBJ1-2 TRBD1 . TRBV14 CASSQEVQGARGYTF TGTGCCAGCAGCCAAGAAGTTCAGGGGGCGAGGGGCTACACCTTC
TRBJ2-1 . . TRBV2 CASSPLESYNEQFF TGTGCCAGCAGCCCCCTAGAATCCTACAATGAGCAGTTCTTC
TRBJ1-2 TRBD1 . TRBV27 CASSAQQGQGGYTF TGTGCCAGCAGTGCACAACAGGGGCAGGGTGGCTACACCTTC
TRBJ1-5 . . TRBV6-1 CASSEARESNQPQHF TGTGCCAGCAGTGAAGCTAGGGAAAGCAATCAGCCCCAGCATTTT
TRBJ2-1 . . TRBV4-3 CASSRLLQRRMGNEQFF TGCGCCAGCAGCCGCCTTCTCCAGCGGCGGATGGGGAATGAGCAGTTCTTC
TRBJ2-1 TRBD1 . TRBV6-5 CASSGRDRAYNEQFF TGTGCCAGCAGTGGCCGGGACAGGGCCTACAATGAGCAGTTCTTC
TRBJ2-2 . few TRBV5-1 CASSLGLAGVTGELFF TGCGCCAGCAGCTTGGGGCTAGCTGGTGTAACCGGGGAGCTGTTTTTT
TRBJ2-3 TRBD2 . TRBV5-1 CASSLPTSELMDTQYF TGCGCCAGCAGCTTGCCGACTAGCGAGCTGATGGATACGCAGTATTTT
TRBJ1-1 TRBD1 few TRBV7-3 CASSLGQVNTEAFF TGTGCCAGCAGCTTAGGACAGGTGAACACTGAAGCTTTCTTT
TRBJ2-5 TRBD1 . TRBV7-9 CASNQNRDSQETQYF TGTGCCAGCAACCAAAACCGGGACAGTCAAGAGACCCAGTACTTC
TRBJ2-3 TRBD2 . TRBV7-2 CASSLLARPTDTQYF TGTGCCAGCAGCCTACTAGCGCGTCCCACAGATACGCAGTATTTT
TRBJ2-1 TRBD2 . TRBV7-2 CASSPQAGGPPYNEQFF TGTGCCAGCAGCCCCCAGGCGGGAGGCCCCCCCTACAATGAGCAGTTCTTC
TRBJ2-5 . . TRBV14 CASSQQRRFQETQYF TGTGCCAGCAGCCAGCAAAGGCGGTTTCAAGAGACCCAGTACTTC
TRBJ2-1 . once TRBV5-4 CASSTSPLGEQFF TGTGCCAGCAGCACAAGCCCCCTGGGTGAGCAGTTCTTC
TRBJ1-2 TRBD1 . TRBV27 CASSVYRDRDYTF TGTGCCAGCAGTGTGTACCGGGACAGGGACTACACCTTC
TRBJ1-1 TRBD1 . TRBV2 CASRQDGTDTEAFF TGTGCCAGCAGACAAGACGGGACAGACACTGAAGCTTTCTTT
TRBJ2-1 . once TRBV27 CASSPRSYNEQFF TGTGCCAGCAGCCCGAGGTCCTACAATGAGCAGTTCTTC
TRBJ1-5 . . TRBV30 CAWSALRGQPQHF TGTGCCTGGAGTGCCTTACGGGGACAGCCCCAGCATTTT
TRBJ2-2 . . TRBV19 CASSIARGGGRAGTGELFF TGTGCCAGTAGTATAGCCCGTGGAGGGGGCAGGGCGGGCACCGGGGAGCTGTTTTTT
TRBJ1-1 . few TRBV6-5 CASSRSRVNTEAFF TGTGCCAGCAGCCGGTCCCGGGTGAACACTGAAGCTTTCTTT
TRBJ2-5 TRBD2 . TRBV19 CASHGGAEGETQYF TGTGCCAGCCACGGGGGGGCGGAAGGAGAGACCCAGTACTTC
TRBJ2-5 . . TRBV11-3 CASSPLNGETQYF TGTGCCAGCAGCCCCCTAAACGGGGAGACCCAGTACTTC
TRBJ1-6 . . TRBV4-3 CASSQGTKPLHF TGCGCCAGCAGCCAAGGGACAAAACCCCTCCACTTT
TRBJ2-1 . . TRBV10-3 CAISESTGHYNEQFF TGTGCCATCAGTGAGTCGACGGGGCACTACAATGAGCAGTTCTTC
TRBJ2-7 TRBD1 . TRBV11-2 CASSLGWTGGYEQYF TGTGCCAGCAGCTTAGGTTGGACAGGGGGATACGAGCAGTACTTC
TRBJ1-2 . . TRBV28 CASSLRAVYGYTF TGTGCCAGCAGTTTGCGGGCGGTTTATGGCTACACCTTC
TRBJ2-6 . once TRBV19 CASRPGTALAGANVLTF TGTGCCAGTAGACCCGGGACTGCCTTGGCCGGGGCCAACGTCCTGACTTTC
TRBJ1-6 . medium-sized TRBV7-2 CASSEPGVVGSPLHF TGTGCCAGCAGCGAACCAGGGGTGGTGGGTTCACCCCTCCACTTT
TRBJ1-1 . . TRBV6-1 CASRRGGSTEAFF TGTGCCAGCAGGAGGGGGGGGAGCACTGAAGCTTTCTTT
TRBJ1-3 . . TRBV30 CAWSVSGNTIYF TGTGCCTGGAGTGTATCCGGAAACACCATATATTTT
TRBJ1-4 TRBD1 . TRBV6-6 CASIPGGNNEKLFF TGTGCCAGCATTCCAGGGGGAAATAATGAAAAACTGTTTTTT
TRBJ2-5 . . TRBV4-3 CASSQANLGGQGTQYF TGCGCCAGCAGCCAAGCCAATCTGGGGGGCCAGGGGACCCAGTACTTC